The rows below give T cell receptor beta chains drawn from one sample of a study of blood T cell repertoires in COVID-19. TCRdb's table, derived via immunoSEQ multiplex PCR, lists solely in-frame clones and lacks some. The table includes about 180,000 clones, 83% detected once. Sequencing was performed on peripheral blood. These receptors originate from a human donor in a cohort sampled during active COVID-19. Both conserved end residues are part of each CDR3.

>TRBJ2-7|TRBV28
CASSIRDYEQYF
>TRBJ2-1|TRBV2
CASRKLAGVRNEQFF
>TRBJ2-1|TRBV27
CASSFTSGSVYNEQFF
>TRBJ2-1|TRBV7-9
CASSSRGDEQFF
>TRBJ1-2|TRBV4-3
CASSQDLGGAKYGYTF
>TRBJ2-7|TRBV12-3/TRBV12-4
CASSLTSGEQYF
>TRBJ2-7|TRBV7-2
CASSLSGGSTYEQYF
>TRBJ1-1|TRBV27
CASRQGQGTNTEAFF
>TRBJ1-6|TRBV5-1
CASSRGGGDSPLHF
>TRBJ2-7|TRBV28
CASSPPNGELYEQYF
>TRBJ1-6|TRBV3-1/TRBV3-2
CASSRGQNNSPLHF
>TRBJ2-1|TRBV5-6
CASRSMQVPVQFF
>TRBJ2-1|TRBV25-1
CASSLPGTSVEQFF
>TRBJ1-4|TRBV7-8
CASSLVRVRDSNEKLFF
>TRBJ2-1|TRBV4-2
CASSQDIKQFF
>TRBJ1-1|TRBV29-1
CSVERQGAYTEAFF
>TRBJ2-7|TRBV28
CASSFLSYEQYF
>TRBJ1-2|TRBV9
CASSGEEYGYTF
>TRBJ2-7|TRBV4-2
CASSSTSGRPFEQYF
>TRBJ2-1|TRBV5-4
CASSDRRALAGDEQFF
>TRBJ2-7|TRBV5-1
CASSNGQGYEQYF
>TRBJ2-1|TRBV3-1/TRBV3-2
CASSQGTSGTNEQFF
>TRBJ2-7|TRBV10-2
CASRDRGYEQYF
>TRBJ1-2|TRBV11-1
CASSPRYRVNNYGYTF
>TRBJ2-1|TRBV7-9
CASSLDSSYNEQFF
>TRBJ2-2|TRBV5-4
CASRTSGTGELFF
>TRBJ1-1|TRBV7-7
CASSLAPGTGEDTEAFF
>TRBJ1-5|TRBV7-2
CASSSDRGGNQPQHF
>TRBJ2-7|TRBV28
CASNSRQGDFEQYF
>TRBJ1-5|TRBV28
CASSRDGISQPQHF
>TRBJ1-2|TRBV4-3
CASSQSPGSRIDGYTF
>TRBJ2-1|TRBV11-2
CASSFGDNEQFF
>TRBJ1-2|TRBV19
CASSDRSMDYGYTF
>TRBJ1-2|TRBV7-2
CASTLTDRVYGYTF
>TRBJ1-2|TRBV4-1
CASSQAGGGNYGYTF
>TRBJ1-1|TRBV5-5
CASSFGRDTEAFF
>TRBJ2-5|TRBV7-2
CASSQGQIYQETQYF
>TRBJ2-3|TRBV5-1
CASSFSGEDTDTQYF
>TRBJ2-7|TRBV7-2
CASSLARSRGHEQYF
>TRBJ2-7|TRBV14
CASSRAGTGSYEQYF
>TRBJ2-2|TRBV7-2
CASSLSSTGELFF
>TRBJ2-1|TRBV9
CASSVGLAGGSEQFF
>TRBJ2-5|TRBV4-3
CASSSSYRGRGVETQYF
>TRBJ2-7|TRBV29-1
CSVGERSSYEQYF
>TRBJ2-6|TRBV6-5
CASSLDSGANVLTF
>TRBJ2-7|TRBV23-1
CASRDETRDRGSYEQYF
>TRBJ2-7|TRBV7-2
CASSLAEPGLAGHEQYF
>TRBJ2-1|TRBV9
CASSVGPAGGGEQFF
>TRBJ2-7|TRBV18
CASSPSTGSGEQYF
>TRBJ1-2|TRBV5-1
CASSPGTDGYTF
>TRBJ2-1|TRBV29-1
CIALRGNNEQFF
>TRBJ1-1|TRBV9
CASSARQGSLNTEAFF